This T cell receptor beta chain was sequenced during a study of T-cell memory formation after mild COVID-19. Whole-study context: Clustering of TCRs was largely donor specific.

TCRdb reanalysed the 5' RACE reads using MiXCR and keeps one entry per CDR3 protein. The sample yields 200,000 to 250,000 distinct CDR3 sequences, over 7.5% seen once. This clonotype was seen at least ten times. The target antigen is unknown. Study-wide findings and caveats: SARS-CoV-2 specificity of second-wave clones peaking day 37 was unconfirmed. Contracting clones, day 15 to 85, had balanced CD4/CD8, and later expanders favored CD4+. Some clones that responded turned up in pre-infection memory, which suggests that cross-reactive memory joined in.

The CDR3 has 16 amino acids. V was trimmed by 5 bases and J by 0 bases, leaving 17 bases between them. Germline CDR1 is DFQATT and CDR2 is SNEGSKA (reference sequence). This chain uses TRBV20-1 with TRBJ2-4; D may match TRBD1 or TRBD2 (5 bases each). Sample: PBMCs or a T cell subset sorted from them (not recorded which). The receptor's source is a man aged 18 to 29 who had mild COVID-19 (a few samples of this study predate the infection). Cell type and time point are not known. CDR3 bases: TGCAGTGCTGCCGGTGGGGCGGGCCTAGCCAAAAACATTCAGTACTTC. This gives the protein CSAAGGAGLAKNIQYF.